This T cell receptor (beta chain) was observed in a study of shared clonotypes between healthy human individuals. Study-wide points: Only blood was sampled; tissue repertoires likely differ.

An even split of each subset's genomic DNA across several immunoSEQ plates was performed. TCRdb's table, derived via immunoSEQ multiplex PCR, lists solely in-frame clones and lacks some. This table holds 2.3 million or so clones, 85% to 95% found once. Worth noting for this clone: Its specificity is not known.

Sequenced material: naive CD4+ T cells from PBMCs. Subset specified: CD45RA+ positively selected. The TCR was taken from a man aged 18 to 35 in good health. Some clones in this sample may be carry-over from other donors' samples.

The CDR3 protein is CASSILAGEKGEQYF. The DNA of the CDR3 is TGTGCCAGCAGCATACTAGCGGGAGAGAAAGGCGAGCAGTACTTC. The chain recombines TRBV5-4 with TRBJ2-7; the match to TRBD2 covers 11 bases. V was clipped by 4 bases and J by 6 bases; unmatched bases: 9. Germline V gene lookup returns CDR1 SGHNT and CDR2 YYREEE (reference sequence). The CDR3 runs to 15 residues.